A selection of T cell receptor beta chains follows, all from one sample in a study of T cells in Graves' hyperthyroidism and ophthalmopathy. A single record per CDR3 protein comes from TCRdb applying MiXCR to the multiplex PCR reads. The table has under 400,000 distinct CDR3 sequences, 20% to 25% seen once. Sequencing input: blood. These receptors were taken from a man between 50 and 59 years old with Graves' hyperthyroidism. Both conserved end residues are part of each CDR3. Each record gives: clone size, J gene, D gene, V gene, CDR3 DNA, CDR3 protein. The D gene is left open where the match is weak. Part of the rows lack a size; the others show once, few, many or a class for expanded clones.

clone_size: -; j_call: TRBJ2-4; d_call: -; v_call: TRBV6-5; cdr3_nt: TGTGCCAGCAGTTACTCGGCGGATCTAGCCAAAAACATTCAGTACTTC; cdr3_aa: CASSYSADLAKNIQYF
clone_size: -; j_call: TRBJ1-6; d_call: -; v_call: TRBV14; cdr3_nt: TGTGCCAGCAGACAAGGAAGTCGGTCACCCCTCCACTTT; cdr3_aa: CASRQGSRSPLHF
clone_size: once; j_call: TRBJ2-5; d_call: -; v_call: TRBV11-3; cdr3_nt: TGTGCCAGCAGTTTAGCGGCTCAAGAGACCCAGTACTTC; cdr3_aa: CASSLAAQETQYF
clone_size: -; j_call: TRBJ1-1; d_call: -; v_call: TRBV3-1; cdr3_nt: TGTGCCAGCAGCCAAGGGGGCGGGGGCCTGAACACTGAAGCTTTCTTT; cdr3_aa: CASSQGGGGLNTEAFF
clone_size: -; j_call: TRBJ1-5; d_call: -; v_call: TRBV18; cdr3_nt: TGTGCCAGCTCACCAGTGGGGCTTAATCAGCCCCAGCATTTT; cdr3_aa: CASSPVGLNQPQHF
clone_size: few; j_call: TRBJ2-1; d_call: -; v_call: TRBV11-2; cdr3_nt: TGTGCCAGCAACCTAGGGGGTTCTTACAATGAGCAGTTCTTC; cdr3_aa: CASNLGGSYNEQFF
clone_size: -; j_call: TRBJ2-1; d_call: TRBD2; v_call: TRBV5-1; cdr3_nt: TGCGCCAGCAGCTTGGGTAGCGGGAGTTGGGATGAGCAGTTCTTC; cdr3_aa: CASSLGSGSWDEQFF
clone_size: few; j_call: TRBJ1-5; d_call: TRBD1; v_call: TRBV19; cdr3_nt: TGTGCCACCCGGACAGGGGCCAATCAGCCCCAGCATTTT; cdr3_aa: CATRTGANQPQHF
clone_size: -; j_call: TRBJ2-3; d_call: TRBD2; v_call: TRBV19; cdr3_nt: TGTGCCAGTAGTATACCGACTAGCGGGAGATTAGGAGATACGCAGTATTTT; cdr3_aa: CASSIPTSGRLGDTQYF
clone_size: many; j_call: TRBJ1-1; d_call: -; v_call: TRBV7-2; cdr3_nt: TGTGCCAGCAGCGTGCAAGTTGGGGGGGGCACTGAAGCTTTCTTT; cdr3_aa: CASSVQVGGGTEAFF
clone_size: -; j_call: TRBJ1-1; d_call: -; v_call: TRBV6-1; cdr3_nt: TGTGCCTGCAGTGAAGCAGGCCACCGGGGAGCTTTCTTT; cdr3_aa: CACSEAGHRGAFF
clone_size: many; j_call: TRBJ1-1; d_call: TRBD1; v_call: TRBV7-3; cdr3_nt: TGTGCCAGCAGCTCAATGGACAGGGTACCTGAAGCTTTCTTT; cdr3_aa: CASSSMDRVPEAFF
clone_size: few; j_call: TRBJ2-1; d_call: -; v_call: TRBV18; cdr3_nt: TGTGCCAGCTCAGTAGCTAGGGGGAACAATGAGCAGTTCTTC; cdr3_aa: CASSVARGNNEQFF
clone_size: few; j_call: TRBJ2-3; d_call: -; v_call: TRBV7-9; cdr3_nt: TGTGCCAGCAGCGGGATGGATACGCAGTATTTT; cdr3_aa: CASSGMDTQYF
clone_size: -; j_call: TRBJ2-4; d_call: -; v_call: TRBV29-1; cdr3_nt: TGCAGCGTTGGTCGGGATTCGATTCAGTACTTC; cdr3_aa: CSVGRDSIQYF
clone_size: -; j_call: TRBJ1-5; d_call: TRBD1; v_call: TRBV30; cdr3_nt: TGTGCCTGGAGCTGGACAGGGGGCCTCAATCAGCCCCAGCATTTT; cdr3_aa: CAWSWTGGLNQPQHF
clone_size: many; j_call: TRBJ2-7; d_call: -; v_call: TRBV2; cdr3_nt: TGTGCCAGCAGTGGGGCGCCCTACGAGCAGTACTTC; cdr3_aa: CASSGAPYEQYF
clone_size: many; j_call: TRBJ2-5; d_call: TRBD2; v_call: TRBV12-3/TRBV12-4; cdr3_nt: TGTGCCAGCACGGGCGGGAGGGGTGAGACCCAGTACTTC; cdr3_aa: CASTGGRGETQYF
clone_size: -; j_call: TRBJ2-2; d_call: -; v_call: TRBV6-2/TRBV6-3; cdr3_nt: TGTGCCAGCAGGGGGGGCCCTGGGACCGGGGAGCTGTTTTTT; cdr3_aa: CASRGGPGTGELFF
clone_size: few; j_call: TRBJ2-5; d_call: -; v_call: TRBV20-1; cdr3_nt: TGCAGTGCTAGATCAACAATCGAGACCCAGTACTTC; cdr3_aa: CSARSTIETQYF
clone_size: many; j_call: TRBJ2-4; d_call: -; v_call: TRBV20-1; cdr3_nt: TGCAGTGCCCCCATAGGAGGGGCAGACATTCAGTACTTC; cdr3_aa: CSAPIGGADIQYF
clone_size: many; j_call: TRBJ2-5; d_call: -; v_call: TRBV14; cdr3_nt: TGTGCCAGCAGCCACGACAGGACTGACTTTGGGACCCAGTACTTC; cdr3_aa: CASSHDRTDFGTQYF
clone_size: -; j_call: TRBJ1-5; d_call: TRBD1; v_call: TRBV20-1; cdr3_nt: TGCAGTGCTAGAGCGGACAGGAATCAGCCCCAGCATTTT; cdr3_aa: CSARADRNQPQHF
clone_size: many; j_call: TRBJ2-1; d_call: -; v_call: TRBV28; cdr3_nt: TGTGCCAGCCGTCCTGGCGGGGCCCGAGGGCAGTTCTTC; cdr3_aa: CASRPGGARGQFF
clone_size: few; j_call: TRBJ1-5; d_call: -; v_call: TRBV7-2; cdr3_nt: TGTGCCAGCTCTAACTCAGGGAGTGGTCAGCCCCAGCATTTT; cdr3_aa: CASSNSGSGQPQHF
clone_size: many; j_call: TRBJ2-1; d_call: TRBD2; v_call: TRBV28; cdr3_nt: TGTGCCAGCAGTTTTGTCCCGGGACTAGCGCCCCACGAGCAGTTCTTC; cdr3_aa: CASSFVPGLAPHEQFF
clone_size: -; j_call: TRBJ1-1; d_call: TRBD1; v_call: TRBV6-1; cdr3_nt: TGTGCCAGCAGTCAACGCCCAGGGGGCAGAGCGAATGAAGCTTTCTTT; cdr3_aa: CASSQRPGGRANEAFF
clone_size: few; j_call: TRBJ1-4; d_call: -; v_call: TRBV3-1; cdr3_nt: TGTGCCAGCAGCCAAGAAGGCGAAAAACTGTTTTTT; cdr3_aa: CASSQEGEKLFF
clone_size: many; j_call: TRBJ2-3; d_call: -; v_call: TRBV2; cdr3_nt: TGTGCCAGCAGTGGGACTGGCTACACAGATACGCAGTATTTT; cdr3_aa: CASSGTGYTDTQYF
clone_size: -; j_call: TRBJ1-2; d_call: -; v_call: TRBV19; cdr3_nt: TGTGCCAGTAGTATAGATCTTCTGGCGCCCAACGGTGGCTACACCTTC; cdr3_aa: CASSIDLLAPNGGYTF
clone_size: -; j_call: TRBJ2-1; d_call: -; v_call: TRBV6-2/TRBV6-3; cdr3_nt: TGTGCCAGCAGTTACATCTACGGAGAGCAGTTCTTC; cdr3_aa: CASSYIYGEQFF
clone_size: -; j_call: TRBJ2-1; d_call: -; v_call: TRBV20-1; cdr3_nt: TGCAGTGCTGGAGCTACGCAGTTCTTC; cdr3_aa: CSAGATQFF
clone_size: -; j_call: TRBJ1-5; d_call: TRBD1; v_call: TRBV19; cdr3_nt: TGTGCCAGTAGTAAATACAGGGGTAGCAATCAGCCCCAGCATTTT; cdr3_aa: CASSKYRGSNQPQHF
clone_size: few; j_call: TRBJ2-3; d_call: -; v_call: TRBV18; cdr3_nt: TGTGCCAGCTCAACCTTTAGCGGAGATACGCAGTATTTT; cdr3_aa: CASSTFSGDTQYF
clone_size: -; j_call: TRBJ2-2; d_call: TRBD1; v_call: TRBV24-1; cdr3_nt: TGTGCCACCAGTGATATGGGACAGGGTTATAACACCGGGGAGCTGTTTTTT; cdr3_aa: CATSDMGQGYNTGELFF
clone_size: many; j_call: TRBJ2-1; d_call: TRBD2; v_call: TRBV5-1; cdr3_nt: TGCGCCAGCAGCTTTCTAGCGGGCACCTACAATGAGCAGTTCTTC; cdr3_aa: CASSFLAGTYNEQFF
clone_size: few; j_call: TRBJ2-7; d_call: TRBD2; v_call: TRBV7-3; cdr3_nt: TGTGCCAGCAGCCCGACTAGCGGCTCAGACGAGCAGTACTTC; cdr3_aa: CASSPTSGSDEQYF
clone_size: many; j_call: TRBJ1-1; d_call: -; v_call: TRBV19; cdr3_nt: TGTGCCAGTAGTACCGGGGGGGCGAACACTGAAGCTTTCTTT; cdr3_aa: CASSTGGANTEAFF
clone_size: few; j_call: TRBJ2-7; d_call: TRBD2; v_call: TRBV5-6; cdr3_nt: TGTGCCAGCAGGGCGGGACTAGTATCCTCCGAGCAGTACTTC; cdr3_aa: CASRAGLVSSEQYF
clone_size: once; j_call: TRBJ2-3; d_call: -; v_call: TRBV10-1; cdr3_nt: TGCGCCAGCAGTGAGGGCCACACAGATACGCAGTATTTT; cdr3_aa: CASSEGHTDTQYF
clone_size: many; j_call: TRBJ1-4; d_call: -; v_call: TRBV12-3/TRBV12-4; cdr3_nt: TGTGCCAGCAGTTTAGTTGGTGAAAAACTGTTTTTT; cdr3_aa: CASSLVGEKLFF
clone_size: many; j_call: TRBJ2-1; d_call: TRBD2; v_call: TRBV2; cdr3_nt: TGTGCCAGCAGTGAATGGACTAGCGGGAGTGGTAATGAGCAGTTCTTC; cdr3_aa: CASSEWTSGSGNEQFF
clone_size: -; j_call: TRBJ1-1; d_call: TRBD1; v_call: TRBV7-2; cdr3_nt: TGTGCCAGCGTCTCCGGGTTGACAGGGACGAACACTGAAGCTTTCTTT; cdr3_aa: CASVSGLTGTNTEAFF
clone_size: -; j_call: TRBJ1-1; d_call: -; v_call: TRBV3-1; cdr3_nt: TGTGCCAGCAGCCCAGACTGGGGGGGAGCGGCTTTCTTT; cdr3_aa: CASSPDWGGAAFF
clone_size: -; j_call: TRBJ1-2; d_call: TRBD1; v_call: TRBV3-1; cdr3_nt: TGTGCCAGCAGCCTCCAGACAGGGGATGGCTACACCTTC; cdr3_aa: CASSLQTGDGYTF
clone_size: few; j_call: TRBJ2-1; d_call: -; v_call: TRBV12-5; cdr3_nt: TGTGCTAGTGGTTCCAACCGGGATCGGGAGTTCTTC; cdr3_aa: CASGSNRDREFF
clone_size: -; j_call: TRBJ1-3; d_call: -; v_call: TRBV25-1; cdr3_nt: TGTGCCAGCAGTGAATCCTCAGGAAGCACCATATATTTT; cdr3_aa: CASSESSGSTIYF
clone_size: -; j_call: TRBJ1-5; d_call: -; v_call: TRBV7-8; cdr3_nt: TGTGCCAGCAGCTCAACAACAGGGTTGGATCAGCCCCAGCATTTT; cdr3_aa: CASSSTTGLDQPQHF
clone_size: -; j_call: TRBJ2-7; d_call: -; v_call: TRBV6-2/TRBV6-3; cdr3_nt: TGTGCCAGCAGTTACCAGGACGCCTACGAGCAGTACTTC; cdr3_aa: CASSYQDAYEQYF
clone_size: many; j_call: TRBJ2-1; d_call: TRBD2; v_call: TRBV12-5; cdr3_nt: TGTGCTAGTGGGACGGATAATAGCGGGAGTTTAAGGGGCAATGAGCAGTTCTTC; cdr3_aa: CASGTDNSGSLRGNEQFF
clone_size: -; j_call: TRBJ2-2; d_call: TRBD2; v_call: TRBV18; cdr3_nt: TGTGCCAGCTCACCTGGGGGGGAGAACACCGGGGAGCTGTTTTTT; cdr3_aa: CASSPGGENTGELFF
clone_size: few; j_call: TRBJ1-1; d_call: -; v_call: TRBV10-3; cdr3_nt: TGTGCCATCAGTGGGGGGATGAACACTGAAGCTTTCTTT; cdr3_aa: CAISGGMNTEAFF
clone_size: -; j_call: TRBJ2-1; d_call: -; v_call: TRBV27; cdr3_nt: TGTGCCAGCAGTATCGATCTTCTAGTAAACAATGAGCAGTTCTTC; cdr3_aa: CASSIDLLVNNEQFF
clone_size: -; j_call: TRBJ2-5; d_call: TRBD1; v_call: TRBV27; cdr3_nt: TGTGCCAGCAGCACCTCGGGACAGCAAGAGACCCAGTACTTC; cdr3_aa: CASSTSGQQETQYF
clone_size: -; j_call: TRBJ2-7; d_call: TRBD1; v_call: TRBV29-1; cdr3_nt: TGCAGCGTGGGGACAGCAGCCTACGAGCAGTACTTC; cdr3_aa: CSVGTAAYEQYF